These 13 T cell receptor beta chains originate from one sample sequenced in a study of chemoradiotherapy in HPV16-positive cancers (dated by TCRdb to between 2021 and 2023). The method was the immunoSEQ multiplex PCR assay. This immuneACCESS table, as held by TCRdb, lists in-frame sequences with V and J called but not all clones. Of the missing ones, under half trace to an unresolved V gene in checked studies; the others have no known cause. The sample table holds approximately 1,000 clones, of which about 75% were seen once. The ten largest clones capture 13% of the sample. The sample here was tumor tissue, taken from a patient who underwent chemoradiotherapy. Receptors were obtained from a human donor with HPV-associated anogenital cancer.

This clone was seen only a few times. This sequence joins TRBV19 and TRBJ1-1; tentatively, D is TRBD1 (6 bases). V lost 7 bases to trimming and J lost 6 bases, with 18 bases between them. CDR3 length: 14 amino acids. CDR1 is LNHDA, CDR2 SQIVND, per germline (reference sequence). The DNA for the CDR3 is TGTGCCAGTAACCAGCCCGGGACATCCGCTGAAGCTTTCTTT. It specifies CASNQPGTSAEAFF. Together with reference TRBV19 and TRBJ1-1, the CDR3 gives the full variable domain: DGGITQSPKYLFRKEGQNVTLSCEQNLNHDAMYWYRQDPGQGLRLIYYSQIVNDFQKGDIAEGYSVSREKKESFPLTVTSAQKNPTAFYLCASNQPGTSAEAFFGQGTRLTVV.

There are a few counts of this clone. This chain connects TRBV7-9 to TRBJ2-7; 7 bases are shared with TRBD2. The junction had 9 bases not matched to a gene; V was cut back by 5 bases and J by 2 bases. CDR3 length: 15 amino acids. Germline CDR1 and CDR2: SEHNR and FQNEAQ (reference sequence). The CDR3 here is CASSQPGRGTYEQYF. The CDR3 DNA follows: TGTGCCAGCAGCCAGCCGGGGAGGGGAACCTACGAGCAGTACTTC.

This clone is categorized as large. The rearrangement links TRBV4-1 to TRBJ2-7; the D gene is possibly TRBD1 (5 bases). The germline gives CDR1 MGHRA, CDR2 YSYEKL. The CDR3 sequence is 16 residues long. The V end lost 4 bases, the J end lost 5 bases, and 21 bases lay between the germline ends. CDR3 region: CASSPQKGLISNEQYF. Written as DNA, the CDR3 is TGCGCCAGCAGCCCCCAGAAGGGGTTAATTTCTAACGAGCAGTACTTC.

This clone was counted between two and nine times. The CDR3 sequence: CASSHTGTGGTDTQYF. CDR3 DNA: TGTGCCAGCAGCCACACCGGGACAGGGGGCACAGATACGCAGTATTTT. The V and J genes are TRBV16 and TRBJ2-3; 10 bases are shared with TRBD1. Germline V gene sequence: CDR1 KGHSY, CDR2 FQNENV. The junction had 4 bases not matched to a gene; V was cut back by 3 bases and J by 1 base. The CDR3 totals 16 residues.

This chain joins TRBV6-1 and TRBJ2-7, with TRBD2 matching 8 bases. V lost 0 bases, J lost 3 bases, and 4 bases stayed unmatched. The CDR3 length is 15 residues. The germline CDR1 and CDR2 sequences are MNHNS and SASEGT. CDR3 amino acids: CASSEASGGGYEQYF. The CDR3 DNA sequence: TGTGCCAGCAGTGAAGCGAGCGGGGGAGGCTACGAGCAGTACTTC.

This chain connects TRBV18 to TRBJ2-2; D unresolved. Germline lookup yields CDR1 KGHSH and CDR2 LQKENI. The CDR3 covers 13 residues. V lost 3 bases and J 5 bases, leaving 7 bases between the germline ends. CDR3 loop: CASSPVRTGELFF. CDR3 in DNA: TGTGCCAGCTCACCGGTGAGGACCGGGGAGCTGTTTTTT.

This clone appeared a single time. V gene TRBV19 combines with J gene TRBJ1-5; 7 nucleotides align to TRBD1. Germline trimming cut 6 bases from V and 3 bases from J; bases unmatched to any gene: 11. This CDR3 is 16 amino acids long. Germline V CDR1 and CDR2: LNHDA, SQIVND (reference sequence). Here the CDR3 reads CASRDPGQSFNQPQHF. As DNA, the CDR3 is TGTGCCAGTAGGGATCCGGGACAGAGTTTCAATCAGCCCCAGCATTTT.

The rearrangement uses TRBV7-6 and TRBJ2-5; no firm D call. CDR1 SGHVS and CDR2 FNYEAQ come from the germline V gene. This CDR3 is 12 amino acids long. Trimming stripped 4 bases from V and 6 bases from J, with 9 bases between. The CDR3 reads CASSSRRQTQYF. The CDR3 DNA is TGTGCCAGCAGCTCTCGTCGTCAGACCCAGTACTTC.

The CDR3 loop reads CASSPLRAGHTIYF. The CDR3 region has the DNA TGTGCCAGCAGCCCCCTCCGGGCAGGGCACACCATATATTTT. V usage is TRBV27 and J usage is TRBJ1-3; perhaps TRBD1 as D (5 bases). Germline V CDR1 and CDR2: MNHEY, SMNVEV (reference sequence). Trimming cost V 6 bases and J 8 bases, with 17 bases left between them. The CDR3 extends over 14 amino acids.

Only a few counts were recorded for this clone. The rearrangement uses TRBV4-3 and TRBJ2-1; TRBD2 matches 12 bases. Germline V gives CDR1 LGHNA, CDR2 YSLEER. The CDR3 extends over 20 amino acids. V trimming: 0 bases; J trimming: 2 bases; junction bases outside the gene matches: 11. The CDR3 protein is CASSQDPKLAGGAPYNEQFF. CDR3 bases: TGCGCCAGCAGCCAAGATCCTAAGCTAGCGGGGGGGGCCCCCTACAATGAGCAGTTCTTC.

The J gene is TRBJ2-5, the V gene TRBV2, with 7 bases aligning to TRBD2. Germline-derived CDR1 and CDR2 are SNHLY and FYNNEI. The J segment lost 5 bases and the V segment lost 6 bases, leaving 3 bases of the junction unmatched. The CDR3 has 12 amino acids. CDR3: CASRRAGETQYF. The CDR3 DNA is TGTGCCAGCAGGAGAGCGGGGGAGACCCAGTACTTC.

This rearrangement joins TRBV11-2 to TRBJ2-1, with no clear D. The germline CDR1 and CDR2 sequences are SGHAT and FQNNGV. The CDR3 is 13 residues long. The ends were cut back, 2 bases at V and 7 bases at J, with 9 bases in the middle. In DNA form, the CDR3 reads TGTGCCAGCAGCTTAATTAGTTATAATGAGCAGTTCTTC. As protein: CASSLISYNEQFF.

This CDR3 is CASSAHSGGAGEQFF. CDR3 DNA sequence: TGTGCCAGTAGTGCCCATAGCGGGGGGGCGGGTGAGCAGTTCTTC. This sequence joins TRBV19 and TRBJ2-1; 11 bases are a match to TRBD2. Germline loops: CDR1 LNHDA, CDR2 SQIVND (reference sequence). There are 15 residues in the CDR3. V lost 5 bases, J lost 9 bases, and 9 bases stayed unmatched.